Below, 27 T cell receptor beta chains from the same sample are listed, as sequenced in a study of T cell responses to AZD1222 COVID-19 vaccine. Generated by immunoSEQ multiplex PCR, the TCRdb table keeps only in-frame clones and is missing some. The table shows more than 110,000 clones, with roughly 93% occurring only once. Material: peripheral blood, obtained on day 0 of AZD1222 vaccination. The receptors originated from an adult in good health.

V is TRBV10-3 and J is TRBJ2-7; 8 nucleotides agree with TRBD1. Germline V gene data show CDR1 as ENHRY and CDR2 as SYGVKD. V lost 6 bases to trimming and J lost 3 bases; unmatched junction nucleotides: 7. The CDR3 sequence is 14 residues long. CDR3 sequence (DNA): TGTGCCATCAGATCGGACAGGGAAGACTACGAGCAGTACTTC. Its protein is CAIRSDREDYEQYF.

The gene calls are TRBV19 and TRBJ2-1; 10 bases align to TRBD2. V dropped 6 bases and J dropped 2; count of bases not matched to a gene: 13. Germline CDR1 and CDR2: LNHDA and SQIVND (reference sequence). The CDR3 spans 18 residues. The CDR3 region has the DNA TGTGCCAGTAGGCCAAGACTAGCGGGCGCTGTTCCCTACAATGAGCAGTTCTTC. This translates into CASRPRLAGAVPYNEQFF.

This rearrangement joins TRBV2 to TRBJ1-2, with D perhaps matching TRBD1 (6 bases). Trimming pared 3 bases from V and 1 base from J, leaving 15 bases between. Germline V lookup: CDR1 SNHLY, CDR2 FYNNEI. The CDR3 has 16 amino acids. The CDR3 is CASSDRGGTVNYGYTF. CDR3 DNA: TGTGCCAGCAGTGATAGGGGGGGGACGGTTAACTATGGCTACACCTTC.

The chain links TRBV27 to TRBJ2-1, with D perhaps TRBD2 (6 bases). V shed 0 bases and J shed 0 bases, with 9 bases lying between them. Germline V gene lookup returns CDR1 MNHEY and CDR2 SMNVEV (reference sequence). This CDR3 spans 16 amino acids. The DNA for the CDR3 is TGTGCCAGCAGTTTATCGGGGAGGCCCTCCTACAATGAGCAGTTCTTC. The encoded protein is CASSLSGRPSYNEQFF.

This clone occurred a few times. The J gene is TRBJ2-1, the V gene TRBV5-1; TRBD2 matches 7 bases. Trimming removed 0 bases from V and 4 bases from J; junction bases left unmatched: 4. There are 15 residues in the CDR3. Germline lookup yields CDR1 SGHRS and CDR2 YFSETQ. CDR3 sequence reads: CASSLATSNYNEQFF. CDR3 bases: TGCGCCAGCAGCTTGGCGACTAGCAATTACAATGAGCAGTTCTTC.

The V call is TRBV7-3, the J call TRBJ1-2; perhaps TRBD1 as D (5 bases). V was trimmed by 0 bases and J by 1 base, leaving 15 bases between them. The CDR3 runs 17 residues. Germline values: CDR1 SGHTA, CDR2 FQGTGA. DNA of the CDR3: TGTGCCAGCAGCTTAACTGGAGCTACAGGAGATAACTATGGCTACACCTTC. Translating gives CASSLTGATGDNYGYTF.

The V and J genes are TRBV15 and TRBJ2-1; 7 bases map to TRBD2. The V gene end was trimmed by 1 base and the J gene end by 4 bases; junction bases not matched to a gene: 10. CDR3 length: 17 residues. The germline V gene has CDR1 LNHNV and CDR2 YYDKDF (reference sequence). CDR3 nucleotide sequence: TGTGCCACCAGCAGAGCAACATCTAGCGGAAGATACAATGAGCAGTTCTTC. This gives the protein CATSRATSSGRYNEQFF.

The chain couples TRBV19 to TRBJ1-5, with no clear D. The germline gives CDR1 LNHDA, CDR2 SQIVND (reference sequence). The ends were cut back, 6 bases at V and 0 bases at J, with 3 bases in the middle. The CDR3 is 12 amino acids. CDR3 nucleotide sequence: TGTGCCAGTAGGTCTAGCAATCAGCCCCAGCATTTT. Residues: CASRSSNQPQHF. The complete variable domain, with remaining parts taken from reference TRBV19 and TRBJ1-5, reads DGGITQSPKYLFRKEGQNVTLSCEQNLNHDAMYWYRQDPGQGLRLIYYSQIVNDFQKGDIAEGYSVSREKKESFPLTVTSAQKNPTAFYLCASRSSNQPQHFGDGTRLSIL.

This clone was seen a few times. The chain recombines TRBV12-5 with TRBJ2-7, with D possibly being TRBD2 (5 bases). V lost 1 base and J lost 5, with 15 bases in between. Germline-derived CDR1 and CDR2 are LGHNT and FRNRAP. This CDR3 has 15 amino acids. The CDR3: CASGLGMGASDEQYF. CDR3 bases: TGTGCTAGTGGTTTGGGCATGGGAGCGAGCGACGAGCAGTACTTC.

The gene calls are TRBV5-1 and TRBJ1-2; possible D gene TRBD1, 5 bases. The germline gives CDR1 SGHRS, CDR2 YFSETQ. CDR3 length: 13 residues. Trimming stripped 2 bases from V and 5 bases from J, with 10 bases between. The CDR3 loop is CASSFGTEYGYTF. CDR3 nucleotide sequence: TGCGCCAGCAGCTTCGGGACTGAATATGGCTACACCTTC.

The chain is built from TRBV25-1 and TRBJ1-4; 10 bases agree with TRBD1. Germline loops: CDR1 MGHDK, CDR2 SYGVNS. The CDR3 runs to 15 residues. With 5 bases clipped from V and 7 bases from J, the junction kept 7 bases outside the gene matches. In DNA form, the CDR3 reads TGTGCCAGCAGTCCGCAGGGACAGGGGAGTGAAAAACTGTTTTTT. It yields the protein CASSPQGQGSEKLFF.

The chain has TRBV2 and TRBJ2-4; D is unclear. Trimming cost V 6 bases and J 3 bases, with 9 bases left between them. This CDR3 comprises 13 residues. Germline-derived CDR1 and CDR2 are SNHLY and FYNNEI. The CDR3 sequence is CASRWLGKNIQYF. The CDR3 region has the DNA TGTGCCAGCAGGTGGTTAGGCAAAAACATTCAGTACTTC.

The J gene is TRBJ2-2, the V gene TRBV7-9; D may be TRBD1 (6 bases). CDR3 length: 15 residues. Deletions cut 5 bases from V and 1 base from J, with 11 bases between. Looked up from germline, CDR1 is SEHNR and CDR2 is FQNEAQ (reference sequence). The CDR3 protein is CASSAGTWNTGELFF. The CDR3 bases are TGTGCCAGCAGCGCCGGGACATGGAACACCGGGGAGCTGTTTTTT.

The rearrangement links TRBV6-5 to TRBJ2-7; unclear D gene. Germline CDR1 reads MNHEY; CDR2 reads SVGAGI. This CDR3 has 11 residues. V was clipped by 6 bases and J by 1 base, with 4 bases between them. The CDR3 sequence is CASRTSYEQYF. CDR3 DNA: TGTGCCAGCAGAACGTCCTACGAGCAGTACTTC.

The chain joins TRBV30 to TRBJ1-3; no clear D gene. With 5 bases removed from V and 1 base from J, the gap between germline ends came to 12 bases. Per the germline V gene, CDR1 is GTSNPN and CDR2 is SVGIG (reference sequence). The CDR3 loop spans 14 amino acids. In DNA, the CDR3 is TGTGCCTGGGACGAGGGTGCTTCTGGAAACACCATATATTTT. This encodes CAWDEGASGNTIYF.

The chain joins TRBV11-2 to TRBJ2-1; the D gene is possibly TRBD1 (6 bases). CDR1 is SGHAT and CDR2 is FQNNGV in the germline V gene. V was shortened by 3 bases and J by 8 bases, with 17 bases between the two germline ends. The CDR3 has 15 residues. The CDR3 protein is CASSLQGRFQHEQFF. Here the CDR3 DNA reads TGTGCCAGCAGCTTGCAGGGGCGATTTCAGCATGAGCAGTTCTTC.

The chain carries TRBV6-5 and TRBJ2-1, with D perhaps TRBD2 (6 bases). The CDR3 is 16 amino acids. V gave up 0 bases and J gave up 12 bases, with 21 bases separating them. CDR1 is MNHEY and CDR2 is SVGAGI in the germline V gene. This CDR3 reads CASSYSLGGREVAQFF. The CDR3 nucleotides are TGTGCCAGCAGTTACTCGTTGGGAGGCAGGGAGGTCGCGCAGTTCTTC.

The rearrangement links TRBV11-2 to TRBJ2-5, with 7 bases matching TRBD2. Germline values: CDR1 SGHAT, CDR2 FQNNGV. The CDR3 loop spans 16 amino acids. Trimming at V came to 1 base and at J to 2 bases, leaving 7 bases not matched to a gene. CDR3 coding DNA: TGTGCCAGCAGCTTAGGTTTTCTAGCGGATCAAGAGACCCAGTACTTC. Its translation is CASSLGFLADQETQYF.

The chain combines TRBV3-1 (or the pseudogene TRBV3-2) with TRBJ2-3; D ambiguous. Trimming took off 1 base at V and 7 bases at J, with 6 bases between the two ends. Germline V CDR1 and CDR2: LGHDT, YNNKEL (reference sequence). CDR3 length equals 12 residues. The CDR3 DNA reads as TGTGCCAGCAGCCAAGTGCAGAATACGCAGTATTTT. As protein: CASSQVQNTQYF.

This sequence joins TRBV30 and TRBJ2-7, with TRBD2 matching 8 bases. This CDR3 is built from 14 residues. V lost 1 base to trimming and J lost 6 bases; unmatched junction nucleotides: 8. Germline CDR1 GTSNPN, CDR2 SVGIG (reference sequence). In DNA, the CDR3 is TGTGCCTGGAGTGCCAGACTCAGCGGGGGCGAGCAGTACTTC. Its translation is CAWSARLSGGEQYF.

The J gene is TRBJ1-4, the V gene TRBV28; 10 nucleotides match TRBD1. The CDR3 totals 15 residues. The V gene end was trimmed by 6 bases and the J gene end by 2 bases; junction bases not matched to a gene: 3. Per germline, CDR1 MDHEN and CDR2 SYDVKM. The CDR3 reads CASRRQGATNEKLFF. The CDR3 bases are TGTGCCAGCAGACGACAGGGGGCGACTAATGAAAAACTGTTTTTT.

The CDR3 DNA follows: TGTGCCAGTAGTACCCCGGGACAGGGGCTAGGAAATGGCTACACCTTC. Its translation: CASSTPGQGLGNGYTF. V is TRBV19 and J is TRBJ1-2, with TRBD1 identical over 10 bases. The CDR3 extends over 16 amino acids. CDR1 is LNHDA and CDR2 is SQIVND in the germline V gene (reference sequence). The V segment lost 4 bases and the J segment 6 bases; nucleotides outside the gene matches: 11.

The chain carries TRBV6-6 and TRBJ1-5; 7 positions agree with TRBD1. Germline CDR1 reads MNHNY; CDR2 reads SVGAGI (reference sequence). Germline trimming cut 5 bases from V and 0 bases from J; bases unmatched to any gene: 4. This CDR3 region has 15 residues. The CDR3 region has the DNA TGTGCCAGCAGTCGCCGGACAGGTAGCAATCAGCCCCAGCATTTT. It codes for CASSRRTGSNQPQHF.

The chain combines TRBV5-4 with TRBJ2-5; D is possibly TRBD2 (5 bases). CDR1 and CDR2 from the germline V gene are SGHNT and YYREEE (reference sequence). CDR3 length equals 13 residues. V shed 0 bases and J shed 3 bases, with 6 bases lying between them. CDR3 protein: CASSLAGKETQYF. CDR3 coding DNA: TGTGCCAGCAGCTTGGCCGGGAAAGAGACCCAGTACTTC.

This chain uses TRBV4-1 with TRBJ1-6; D is unclear. This CDR3 is 16 amino acids long. Per the germline V gene, CDR1 is MGHRA and CDR2 is YSYEKL. With 0 bases removed from V and 4 bases from J, the gap between germline ends came to 10 bases. The CDR3, as DNA: TGCGCCAGCAGCCAAGAGGGGAGAGGATATAATTCACCCCTCCACTTT. The encoded protein is CASSQEGRGYNSPLHF.

DNA of the CDR3: TGTGCCAGCTCATACCGGGACAGGGCTTCTTCTAACTATGGCTACACCTTC. Residues: CASSYRDRASSNYGYTF. The chain couples TRBV18 to TRBJ1-2; 9 bases agree with TRBD1. The J segment lost 0 bases and the V segment lost 5 bases, leaving 10 bases of the junction unmatched. Germline values: CDR1 KGHSH, CDR2 LQKENI. This CDR3 contains 17 residues.

The J gene is TRBJ2-3, the V gene TRBV6-5, with a weak D call TRBD2 (6 bases). This CDR3 spans 14 amino acids. Trimming shortened V by 6 bases and J by 7 bases, and 17 bases separated the two germline ends. The germline V gene has CDR1 MNHEY and CDR2 SVGAGI. The CDR3 loop is CASSLGGWGNTQYF. CDR3 bases: TGTGCCAGCAGCTTGGGGGGATGGGGAAATACGCAGTATTTT.